Shown below are 2 T cell receptor beta chains from a single sample sequenced in a study of T cell clonality in common variable immunodeficiency. The assay was immunoSEQ multiplex PCR, and TCRdb's table has in-frame clones only and misses some. The sample was found to contain tens of thousands of clones, and every one recurs. Sequenced sample: peripheral blood mononuclear cells. The receptors were gathered from a person aged 18 to 70 in good health.

This clone was seen repeatedly, ten times or more. The sequence runs out 3 residues before the end of the CDR3; the remainder is reconstructed from the germline J gene. V and J are TRBV20-1 and TRBJ1-5; perhaps TRBD1 as D (6 bases). Trimming shortened V by 0 bases and J by 6 bases, and 9 bases separated the two germline ends. This CDR3 has 13 amino acids. Germline assignment: CDR1 DFQATT and CDR2 SNEGSKA (reference sequence). The CDR3 region is CSAREQGGQPQHF. CDR3 DNA, as far as it was read: TGCAGTGCTAGAGAACAGGGAGGTCAGCCC.

A remark on this clone: The CDR3 end is not reached by the read, which stops 3 residues before it; the germline J gene fills it in. V and J are TRBV5-1 and TRBJ2-5; 13 nucleotides line up with TRBD2. Germline V gives CDR1 SGHRS, CDR2 YFSETQ. The CDR3 has 17 residues. CDR3 sequence: CASSFAGTSGVTDTQYF. Incomplete CDR3 DNA: TGCGCCAGCAGCTTCGCTGGGACTAGCGGGGTCACAGATACC.